This T cell receptor beta chain was observed in a study of T cells in localized non-small cell lung cancer. Data came from immunoSEQ multiplex PCR; TCRdb stores just in-frame clones and leaves some out. The sample contains 25,000 to 30,000 clones, about 90% of which appear only once. This clone has just one count. The antigen is unknown. Trimming at V came to 5 bases and at J to 2 bases, leaving 9 bases not matched to a gene. Per the germline V gene, CDR1 is GTSNPN and CDR2 is SVGIG (reference sequence). The CDR3 has 15 amino acids. General study findings and limits: Greater T cell density in blood accompanied longer overall survival. Turning up in adjacent lung were a median approximately 50 of the top 100 tumor clones.

This receptor was identified in a woman between 18 and 49 years old with stage I lung adenocarcinoma. The sequences come from peripheral blood, collected before any cancer treatment. The chain has TRBV30 and TRBJ1-3, with 7 bases fitting TRBD1. CDR3 nucleotide sequence: TGTGCCTGGGGCCGGACAGGTAACCCTGGAAACACCATATATTTT. This gives the protein CAWGRTGNPGNTIYF.